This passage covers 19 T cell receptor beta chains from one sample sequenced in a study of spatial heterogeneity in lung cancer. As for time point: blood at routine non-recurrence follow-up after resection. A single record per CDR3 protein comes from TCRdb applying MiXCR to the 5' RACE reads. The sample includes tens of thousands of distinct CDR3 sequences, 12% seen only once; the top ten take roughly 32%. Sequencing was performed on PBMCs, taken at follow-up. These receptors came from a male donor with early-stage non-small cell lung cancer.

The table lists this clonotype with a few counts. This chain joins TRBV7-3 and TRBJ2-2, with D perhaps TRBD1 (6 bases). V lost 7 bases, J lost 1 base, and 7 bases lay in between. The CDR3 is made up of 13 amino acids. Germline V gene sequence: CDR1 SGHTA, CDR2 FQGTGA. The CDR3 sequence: CASKDRNTGELFF. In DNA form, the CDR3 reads TGTGCCAGCAAGGACAGGAACACCGGGGAGCTGTTTTTT.

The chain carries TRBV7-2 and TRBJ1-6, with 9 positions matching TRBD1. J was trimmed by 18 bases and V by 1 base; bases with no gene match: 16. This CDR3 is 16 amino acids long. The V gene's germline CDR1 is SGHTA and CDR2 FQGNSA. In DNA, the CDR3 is TGTGCCAGCAGCTTAGGCCCCGGGACAGGGCCCATTTGGCCCCACTTT. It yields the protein CASSLGPGTGPIWPHF.

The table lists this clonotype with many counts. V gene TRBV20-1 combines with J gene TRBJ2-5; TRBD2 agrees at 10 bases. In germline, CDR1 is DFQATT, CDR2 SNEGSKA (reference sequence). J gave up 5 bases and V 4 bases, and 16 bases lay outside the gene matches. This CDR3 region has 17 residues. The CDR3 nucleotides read TGCAGTGCTACCCCGACGGGAGGAGCGGGGGGGCCGGAGACCCAGTACTTC. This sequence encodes CSATPTGGAGGPETQYF.

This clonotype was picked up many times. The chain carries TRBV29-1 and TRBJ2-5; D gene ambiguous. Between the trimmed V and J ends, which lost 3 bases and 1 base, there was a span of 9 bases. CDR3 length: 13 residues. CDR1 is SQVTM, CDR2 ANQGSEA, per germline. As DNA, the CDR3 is TGCAGCGTTGAGACACAGACCCAAGAGACCCAGTACTTC. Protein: CSVETQTQETQYF.

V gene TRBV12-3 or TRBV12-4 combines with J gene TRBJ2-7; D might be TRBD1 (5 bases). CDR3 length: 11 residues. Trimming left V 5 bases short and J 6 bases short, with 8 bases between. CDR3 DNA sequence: TGTGCCAGCAGTCGACAGACCGAGCAGTACTTC. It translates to CASSRQTEQYF.

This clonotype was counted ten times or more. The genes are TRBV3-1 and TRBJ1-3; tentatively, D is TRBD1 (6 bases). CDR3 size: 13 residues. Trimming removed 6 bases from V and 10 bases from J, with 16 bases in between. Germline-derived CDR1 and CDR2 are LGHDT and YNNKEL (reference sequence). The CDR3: CASRLRTGTTIYF. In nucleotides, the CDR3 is TGTGCCAGCAGACTAAGGACCGGGACAACCATATATTTT. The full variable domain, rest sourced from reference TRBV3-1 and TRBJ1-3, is DTAVSQTPKYLVTQMGNDKSIKCEQNLGHDTMYWYKQDSKKFLKIMFSYNNKELIINETVPNRFSPKSPDKAHLNLHINSLELGDSAVYFCASRLRTGTTIYFGEGSWLTVV.

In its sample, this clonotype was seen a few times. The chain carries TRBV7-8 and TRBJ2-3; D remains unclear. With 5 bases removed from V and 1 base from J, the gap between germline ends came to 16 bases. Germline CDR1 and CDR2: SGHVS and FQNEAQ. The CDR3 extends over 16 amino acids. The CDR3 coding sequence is TGTGCCAGCAGCCGTAGCAGAGTGTTCGGCACAGATACGCAGTATTTT. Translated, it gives CASSRSRVFGTDTQYF. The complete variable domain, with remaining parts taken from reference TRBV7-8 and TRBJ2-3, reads GAGVSQSPRYKVAKRGQDVALRCDPISGHVSLFWYQQALGQGPEFLTYFQNEAQLDKSGLPSDRFFAERPEGSVSTLKIQRTQQEDSAVYLCASSRSRVFGTDTQYFGPGTRLTVL.

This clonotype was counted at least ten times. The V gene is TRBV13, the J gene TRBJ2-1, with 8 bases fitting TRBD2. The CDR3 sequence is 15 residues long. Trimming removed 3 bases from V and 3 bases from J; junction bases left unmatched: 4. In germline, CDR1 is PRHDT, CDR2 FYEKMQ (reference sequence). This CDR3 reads CASSFLGRGYNEQFF. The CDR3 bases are TGTGCCAGCAGCTTCCTCGGGAGGGGCTACAATGAGCAGTTCTTC.

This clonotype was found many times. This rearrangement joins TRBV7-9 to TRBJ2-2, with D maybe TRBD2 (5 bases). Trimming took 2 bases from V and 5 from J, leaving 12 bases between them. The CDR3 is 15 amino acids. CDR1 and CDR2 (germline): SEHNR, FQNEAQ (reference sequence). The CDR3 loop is CASSLKFSGTGELFF. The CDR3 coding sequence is TGTGCCAGCAGCTTAAAGTTCAGCGGAACCGGGGAGCTGTTTTTT. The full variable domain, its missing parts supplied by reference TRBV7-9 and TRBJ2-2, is DTGVSQNPRHKITKRGQNVTFRCDPISEHNRLYWYRQTLGQGPEFLTYFQNEAQLEKSRLLSDRFSAERPKGSFSTLEIQRTEQGDSAMYLCASSLKFSGTGELFFGEGSRLTVL.

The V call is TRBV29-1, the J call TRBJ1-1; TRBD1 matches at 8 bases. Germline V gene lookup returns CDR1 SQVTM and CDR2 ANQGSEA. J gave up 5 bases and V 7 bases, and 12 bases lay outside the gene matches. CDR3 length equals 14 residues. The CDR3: CSAETSGGGTEAFF. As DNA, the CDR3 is TGCAGCGCCGAAACCTCAGGGGGCGGAACTGAAGCTTTCTTT.

CDR3 residues: CASSYGQGLTVTEAFF. CDR3 bases: TGTGCCAGCAGTTACGGACAGGGTTTGACGGTCACTGAAGCTTTCTTT. The chain employs TRBV6-5 and TRBJ1-1; TRBD1 aligns across 8 bases. CDR1 is MNHEY and CDR2 is SVGAGI in the germline V gene. J lost 4 bases, V lost 2 bases, and 9 bases had no gene match. The CDR3 has 16 residues.

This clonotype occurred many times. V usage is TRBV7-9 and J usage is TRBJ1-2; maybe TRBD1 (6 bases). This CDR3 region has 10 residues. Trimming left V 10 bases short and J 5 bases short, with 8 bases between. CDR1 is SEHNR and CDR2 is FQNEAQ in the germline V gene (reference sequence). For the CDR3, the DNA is TGTGCCACCAGGGGATATGGCTACACCTTC. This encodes CATRGYGYTF.

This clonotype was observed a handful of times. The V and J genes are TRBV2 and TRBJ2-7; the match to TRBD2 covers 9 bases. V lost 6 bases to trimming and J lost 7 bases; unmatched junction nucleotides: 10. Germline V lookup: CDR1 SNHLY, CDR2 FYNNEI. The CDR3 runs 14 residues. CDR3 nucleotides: TGTGCCAGCAGCCGCTCGGGACTAGCTCCGGAGCAGTACTTC. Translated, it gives CASSRSGLAPEQYF.

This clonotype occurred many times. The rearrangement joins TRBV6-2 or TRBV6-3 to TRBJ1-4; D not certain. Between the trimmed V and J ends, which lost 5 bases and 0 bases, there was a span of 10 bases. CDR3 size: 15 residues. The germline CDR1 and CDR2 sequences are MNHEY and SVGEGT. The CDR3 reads CASSQGGATNEKLFF. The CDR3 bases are TGTGCCAGCAGTCAAGGCGGAGCAACTAATGAAAAACTGTTTTTT.

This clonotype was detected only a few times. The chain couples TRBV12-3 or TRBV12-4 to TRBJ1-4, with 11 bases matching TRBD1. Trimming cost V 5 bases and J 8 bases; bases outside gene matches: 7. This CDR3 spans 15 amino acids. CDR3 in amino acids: CASSPTGTGGEKLFF. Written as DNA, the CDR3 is TGTGCCAGCAGTCCCACCGGGACAGGGGGAGAAAAACTGTTTTTT.

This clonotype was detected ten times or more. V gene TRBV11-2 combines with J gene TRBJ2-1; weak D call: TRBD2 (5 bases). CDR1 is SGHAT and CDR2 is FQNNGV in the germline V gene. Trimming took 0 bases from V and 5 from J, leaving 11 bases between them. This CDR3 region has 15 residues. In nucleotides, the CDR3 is TGTGCCAGCAGCTTAGACGAGGGCTCTCACAATGAGCAGTTCTTC. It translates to CASSLDEGSHNEQFF.

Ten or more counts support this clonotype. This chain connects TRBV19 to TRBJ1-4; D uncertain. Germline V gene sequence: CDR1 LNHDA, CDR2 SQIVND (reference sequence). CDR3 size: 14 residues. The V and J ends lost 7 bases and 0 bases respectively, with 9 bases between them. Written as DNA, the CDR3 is TGTGCCAGTATGAGGACGGCAACTAATGAAAAACTGTTTTTT. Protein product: CASMRTATNEKLFF.

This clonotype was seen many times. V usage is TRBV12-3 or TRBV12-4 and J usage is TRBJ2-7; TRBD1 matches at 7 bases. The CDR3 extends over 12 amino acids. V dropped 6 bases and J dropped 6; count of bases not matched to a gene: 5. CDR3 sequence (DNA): TGTGCCAGCAGCGACAGGGTTCCCGAGCAGTACTTC. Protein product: CASSDRVPEQYF.

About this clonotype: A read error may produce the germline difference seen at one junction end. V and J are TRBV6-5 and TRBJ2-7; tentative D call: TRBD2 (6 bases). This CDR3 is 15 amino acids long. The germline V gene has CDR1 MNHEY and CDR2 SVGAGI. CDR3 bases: TGTGCCAGCAGTTATAAACTGGGGACTTTCTACGACCAGTACTTC. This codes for CASSYKLGTFYDQYF.